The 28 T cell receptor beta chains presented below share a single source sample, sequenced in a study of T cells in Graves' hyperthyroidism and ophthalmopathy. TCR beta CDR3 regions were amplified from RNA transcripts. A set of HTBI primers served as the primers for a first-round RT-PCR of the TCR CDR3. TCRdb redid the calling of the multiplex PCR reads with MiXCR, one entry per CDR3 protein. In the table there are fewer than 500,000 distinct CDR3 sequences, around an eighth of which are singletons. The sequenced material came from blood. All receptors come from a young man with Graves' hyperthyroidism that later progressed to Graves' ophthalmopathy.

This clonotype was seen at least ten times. The CDR3 bases are TGTGCCATCAGTGCCCGGACAGAGAACACTGAAGCTTTCTTT. It is translated as CAISARTENTEAFF. The genes are TRBV10-3 and TRBJ1-1, with D possibly being TRBD1 (6 bases). V gave up 4 bases and J gave up 1 base, with 10 bases separating them. This CDR3 comprises 14 residues. CDR1 and CDR2 (germline): ENHRY, SYGVKD.

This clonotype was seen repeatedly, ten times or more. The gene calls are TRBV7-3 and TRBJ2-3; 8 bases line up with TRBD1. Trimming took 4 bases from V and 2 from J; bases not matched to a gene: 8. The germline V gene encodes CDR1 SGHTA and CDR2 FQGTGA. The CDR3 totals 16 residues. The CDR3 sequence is CASSYPGQALTDTQYF. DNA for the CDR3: TGTGCCAGCAGCTACCCGGGACAGGCGCTCACAGATACGCAGTATTTT.

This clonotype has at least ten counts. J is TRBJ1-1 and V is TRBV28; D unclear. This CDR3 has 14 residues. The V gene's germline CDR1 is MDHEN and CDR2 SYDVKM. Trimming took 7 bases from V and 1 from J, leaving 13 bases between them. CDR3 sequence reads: CASTPDVRNTEAFF. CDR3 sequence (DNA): TGTGCCAGCACCCCGGACGTTAGGAACACTGAAGCTTTCTTT.

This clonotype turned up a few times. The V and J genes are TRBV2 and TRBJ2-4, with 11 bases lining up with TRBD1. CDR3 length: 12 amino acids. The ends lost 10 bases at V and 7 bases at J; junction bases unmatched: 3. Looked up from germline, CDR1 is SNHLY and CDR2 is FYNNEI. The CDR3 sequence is CATRDRGNIQYF. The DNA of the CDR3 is TGTGCCACCCGGGACAGGGGGAACATTCAGTACTTC.

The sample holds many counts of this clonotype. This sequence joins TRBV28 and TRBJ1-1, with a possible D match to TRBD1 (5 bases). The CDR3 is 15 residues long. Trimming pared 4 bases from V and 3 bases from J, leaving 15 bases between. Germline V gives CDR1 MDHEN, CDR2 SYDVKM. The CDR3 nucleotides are TGTGCCAGCAGTTCGAGACAGATCGGGCACACTGAAGCTTTCTTT. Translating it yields CASSSRQIGHTEAFF. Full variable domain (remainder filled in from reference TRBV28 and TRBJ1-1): DVKVTQSSRYLVKRTGEKVFLECVQDMDHENMFWYRQDPGLGLRLIYFSYDVKMKEKGDIPEGYSVSREKKERFSLILESASTNQTSMYLCASSSRQIGHTEAFFGQGTRLTVV.

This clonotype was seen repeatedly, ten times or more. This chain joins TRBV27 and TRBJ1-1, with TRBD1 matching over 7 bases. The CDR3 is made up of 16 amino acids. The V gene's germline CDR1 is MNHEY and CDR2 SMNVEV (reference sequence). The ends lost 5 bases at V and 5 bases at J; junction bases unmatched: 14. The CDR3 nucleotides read TGTGCCAGCAGTCCCTACCTCGACAGGGCCCGGACTGAAGCTTTCTTT. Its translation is CASSPYLDRARTEAFF.

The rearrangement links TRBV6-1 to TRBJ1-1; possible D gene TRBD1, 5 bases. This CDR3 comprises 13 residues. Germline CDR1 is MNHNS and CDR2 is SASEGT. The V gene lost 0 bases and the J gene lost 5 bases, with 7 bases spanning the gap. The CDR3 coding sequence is TGTGCCAGCAGTGAAGCGGGGGAGACTGAAGCTTTCTTT. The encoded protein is CASSEAGETEAFF.

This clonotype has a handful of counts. CDR3 residues: CASSLDVCSYEQYF. Here the CDR3 DNA reads TGTGCCAGCAGTCTTGACGTATGCTCCTACGAGCAGTACTTC. V and J are TRBV3-1 and TRBJ2-7; D is unclear. V lost 6 bases to trimming and J lost 0 bases, with 12 bases between them. The germline CDR1 and CDR2 sequences are LGHDT and YNNKEL (reference sequence). The CDR3 sequence is 14 residues long.

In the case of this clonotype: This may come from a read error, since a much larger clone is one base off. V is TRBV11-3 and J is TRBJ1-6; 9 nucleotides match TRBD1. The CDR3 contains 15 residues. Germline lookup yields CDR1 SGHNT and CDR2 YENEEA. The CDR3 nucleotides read TGTGCCAGCAGCTTACGGGGACAGGGTAATCCACCCCTCCACTTT. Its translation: CASSLRGQGNPPLHF.

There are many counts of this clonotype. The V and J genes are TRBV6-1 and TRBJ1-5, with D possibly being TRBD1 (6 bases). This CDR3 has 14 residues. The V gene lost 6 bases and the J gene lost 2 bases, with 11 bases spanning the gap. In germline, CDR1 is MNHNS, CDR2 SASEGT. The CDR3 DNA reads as TGTGCCAGCAGGTCGGGGGCTGGCAATCAGCCCCAGCATTTT. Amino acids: CASRSGAGNQPQHF.

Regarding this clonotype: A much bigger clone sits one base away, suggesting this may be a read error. CDR3 nucleotides: TGTGCCAGCAGCTTGGGGACCACCGGGGAGCTGTTTTTT. As protein: CASSLGTTGELFF. The rearrangement links TRBV5-6 to TRBJ2-2; D unresolved. V gave up 0 bases and J gave up 4 bases, with 4 bases separating them. This CDR3 contains 13 residues. The germline V gene encodes CDR1 SGHDT and CDR2 YYEEEE.

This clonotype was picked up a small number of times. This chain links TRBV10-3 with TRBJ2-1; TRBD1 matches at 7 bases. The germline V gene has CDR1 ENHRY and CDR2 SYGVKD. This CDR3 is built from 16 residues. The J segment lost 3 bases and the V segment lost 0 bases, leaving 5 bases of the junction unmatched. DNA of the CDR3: TGTGCCATCAGTGAGTCGAGGGACAGCGACTACAATGAGCAGTTCTTC. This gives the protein CAISESRDSDYNEQFF.

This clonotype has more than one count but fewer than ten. The CDR3 nucleotides read TGCAGTGCTAGAGGTTCGGCCCGATCCTACGAGCAGTACTTC. It translates to CSARGSARSYEQYF. This chain links TRBV20-1 with TRBJ2-7; D ambiguous. Trimming removed 1 base from V and 1 base from J, with 11 bases in between. The CDR3 has 14 amino acids. Germline CDR1 is DFQATT and CDR2 is SNEGSKA (reference sequence).

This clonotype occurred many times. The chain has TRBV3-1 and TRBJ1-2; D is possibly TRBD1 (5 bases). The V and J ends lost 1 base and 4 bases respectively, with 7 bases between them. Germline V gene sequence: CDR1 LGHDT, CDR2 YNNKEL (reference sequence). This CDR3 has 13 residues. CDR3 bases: TGTGCCAGCAGCCAAGCTGGGGCCTATGGCTACACCTTC. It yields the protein CASSQAGAYGYTF.

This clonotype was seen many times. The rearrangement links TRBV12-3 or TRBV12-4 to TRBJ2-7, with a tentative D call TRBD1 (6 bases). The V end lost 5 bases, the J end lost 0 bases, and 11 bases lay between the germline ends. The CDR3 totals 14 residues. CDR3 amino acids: CASSGQYFSYEQYF. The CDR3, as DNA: TGTGCCAGCAGTGGACAGTACTTCTCCTACGAGCAGTACTTC.

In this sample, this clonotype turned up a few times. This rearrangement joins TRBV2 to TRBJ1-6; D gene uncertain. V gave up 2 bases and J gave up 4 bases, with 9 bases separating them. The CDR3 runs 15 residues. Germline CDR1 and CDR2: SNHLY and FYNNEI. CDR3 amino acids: CASSELRPYNSPLHF. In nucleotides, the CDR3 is TGTGCCAGCAGTGAACTAAGACCTTATAATTCACCCCTCCACTTT.

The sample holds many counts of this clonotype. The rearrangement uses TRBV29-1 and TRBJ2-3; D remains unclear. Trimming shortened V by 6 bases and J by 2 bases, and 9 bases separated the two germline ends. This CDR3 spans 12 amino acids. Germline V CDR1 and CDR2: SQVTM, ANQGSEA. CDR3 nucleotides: TGCAGCGTCTGGGCGGACACAGATACGCAGTATTTT. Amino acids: CSVWADTDTQYF.

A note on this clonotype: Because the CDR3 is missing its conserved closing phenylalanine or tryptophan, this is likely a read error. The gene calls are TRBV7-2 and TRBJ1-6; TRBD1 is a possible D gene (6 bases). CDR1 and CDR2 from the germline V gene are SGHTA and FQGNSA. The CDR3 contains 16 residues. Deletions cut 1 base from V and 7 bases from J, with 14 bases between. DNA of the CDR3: TGTGCCAGCAGCTTAGGTGGTGGACAGAGAAATTCACCCCTCCACTCT. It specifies CASSLGGGQRNSPLHS.

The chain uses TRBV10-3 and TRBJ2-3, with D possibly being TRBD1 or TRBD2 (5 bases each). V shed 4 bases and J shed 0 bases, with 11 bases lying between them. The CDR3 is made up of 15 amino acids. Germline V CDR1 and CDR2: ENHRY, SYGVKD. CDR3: CAISVGTASTDTQYF. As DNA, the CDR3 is TGTGCCATCAGTGTGGGGACGGCGAGCACAGATACGCAGTATTTT.

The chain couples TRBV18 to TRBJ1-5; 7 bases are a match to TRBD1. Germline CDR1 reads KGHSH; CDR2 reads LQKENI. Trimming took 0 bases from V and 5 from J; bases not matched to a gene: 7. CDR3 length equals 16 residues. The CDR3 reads CASSPPYGGGDQPQHF. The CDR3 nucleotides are TGTGCCAGCTCACCACCGTATGGAGGGGGCGATCAGCCCCAGCATTTT.

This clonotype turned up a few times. CDR3 DNA sequence: TGTGCCAGCTCACCCGGGACTAGCCCGTTCTACGAGCAGTACTTC. This codes for CASSPGTSPFYEQYF. V and J are TRBV18 and TRBJ2-7, with 9 bases identical to TRBD2. The CDR3 is made up of 15 amino acids. The V gene end was trimmed by 3 bases and the J gene end by 3 bases; junction bases not matched to a gene: 6. CDR1 is KGHSH and CDR2 is LQKENI in the germline V gene.

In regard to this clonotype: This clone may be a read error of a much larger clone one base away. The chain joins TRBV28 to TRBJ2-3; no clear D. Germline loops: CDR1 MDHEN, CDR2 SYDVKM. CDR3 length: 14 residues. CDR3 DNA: TGTGCCAGCGGTTTTCTAGTGGGCACAGATACGCAGTATTTT. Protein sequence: CASGFLVGTDTQYF.

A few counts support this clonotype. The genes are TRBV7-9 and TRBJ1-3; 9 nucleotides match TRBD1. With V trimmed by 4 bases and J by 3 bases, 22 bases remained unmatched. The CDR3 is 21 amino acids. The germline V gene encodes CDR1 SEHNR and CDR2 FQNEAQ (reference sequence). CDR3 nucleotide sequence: TGTGCCAGCAGCTCTAGCGTCGTGGGACAGGGCCTCGGGTTGGTTGGAAACACCATATATTTT. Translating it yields CASSSSVVGQGLGLVGNTIYF. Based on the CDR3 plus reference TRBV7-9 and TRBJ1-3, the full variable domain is DTGVSQNPRHKITKRGQNVTFRCDPISEHNRLYWYRQTLGQGPEFLTYFQNEAQLEKSRLLSDRFSAERPKGSFSTLEIQRTEQGDSAMYLCASSSSVVGQGLGLVGNTIYFGEGSWLTVV.

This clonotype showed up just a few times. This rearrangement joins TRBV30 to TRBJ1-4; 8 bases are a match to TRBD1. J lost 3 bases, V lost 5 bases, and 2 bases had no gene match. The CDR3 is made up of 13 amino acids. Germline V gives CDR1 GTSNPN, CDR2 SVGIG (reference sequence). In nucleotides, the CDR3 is TGTGCCTGGGACAGGGGTGCTAATGAAAAACTGTTTTTT. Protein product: CAWDRGANEKLFF. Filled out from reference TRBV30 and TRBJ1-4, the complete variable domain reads SQTIHQWPATLVQPVGSPLSLECTVEGTSNPNLYWYRQAAGRGLQLLFYSVGIGQISSEVPQNLSASRPQDRQFILSSKKLLLSDSGFYLCAWDRGANEKLFFGSGTQLSVL.

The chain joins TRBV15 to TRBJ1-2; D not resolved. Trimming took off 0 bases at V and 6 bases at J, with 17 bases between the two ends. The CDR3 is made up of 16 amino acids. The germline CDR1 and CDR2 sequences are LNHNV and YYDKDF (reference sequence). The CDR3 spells CATSREATLGLDGYTF. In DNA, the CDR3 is TGTGCCACCAGCAGAGAAGCAACTCTAGGGCTAGATGGCTACACCTTC.

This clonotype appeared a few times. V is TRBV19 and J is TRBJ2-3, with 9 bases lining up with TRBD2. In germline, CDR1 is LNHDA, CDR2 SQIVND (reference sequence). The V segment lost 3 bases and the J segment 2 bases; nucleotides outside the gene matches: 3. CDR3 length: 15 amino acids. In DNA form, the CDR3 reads TGTGCCAGTAGTATTATAGCGGGGGACACAGATACGCAGTATTTT. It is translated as CASSIIAGDTDTQYF.

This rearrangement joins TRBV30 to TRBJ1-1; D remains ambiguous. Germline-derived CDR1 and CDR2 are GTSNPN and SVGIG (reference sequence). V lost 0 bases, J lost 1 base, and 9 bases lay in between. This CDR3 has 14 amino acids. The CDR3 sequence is CAWSVGYGNTEAFF. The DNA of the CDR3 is TGTGCCTGGAGTGTAGGTTACGGGAACACTGAAGCTTTCTTT.

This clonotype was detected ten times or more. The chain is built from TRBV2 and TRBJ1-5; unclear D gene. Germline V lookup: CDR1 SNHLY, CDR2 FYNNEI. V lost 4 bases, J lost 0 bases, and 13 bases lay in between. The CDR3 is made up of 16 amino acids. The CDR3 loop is CASSGQFLTSNQPQHF. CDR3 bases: TGTGCCAGCAGTGGACAATTCCTTACTAGCAATCAGCCCCAGCATTTT.